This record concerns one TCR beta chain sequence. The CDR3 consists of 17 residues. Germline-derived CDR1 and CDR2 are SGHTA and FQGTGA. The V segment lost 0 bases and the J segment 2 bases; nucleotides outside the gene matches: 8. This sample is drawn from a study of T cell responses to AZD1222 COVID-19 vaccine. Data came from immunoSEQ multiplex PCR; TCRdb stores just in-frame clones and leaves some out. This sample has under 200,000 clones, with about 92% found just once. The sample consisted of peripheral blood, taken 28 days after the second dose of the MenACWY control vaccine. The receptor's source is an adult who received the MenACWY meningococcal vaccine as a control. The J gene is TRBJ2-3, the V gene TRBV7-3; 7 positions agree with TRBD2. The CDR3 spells CASSLTPPGTITDTQYF. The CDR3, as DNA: TGTGCCAGCAGCTTAACCCCCCCGGGGACTATCACAGATACGCAGTATTTT.